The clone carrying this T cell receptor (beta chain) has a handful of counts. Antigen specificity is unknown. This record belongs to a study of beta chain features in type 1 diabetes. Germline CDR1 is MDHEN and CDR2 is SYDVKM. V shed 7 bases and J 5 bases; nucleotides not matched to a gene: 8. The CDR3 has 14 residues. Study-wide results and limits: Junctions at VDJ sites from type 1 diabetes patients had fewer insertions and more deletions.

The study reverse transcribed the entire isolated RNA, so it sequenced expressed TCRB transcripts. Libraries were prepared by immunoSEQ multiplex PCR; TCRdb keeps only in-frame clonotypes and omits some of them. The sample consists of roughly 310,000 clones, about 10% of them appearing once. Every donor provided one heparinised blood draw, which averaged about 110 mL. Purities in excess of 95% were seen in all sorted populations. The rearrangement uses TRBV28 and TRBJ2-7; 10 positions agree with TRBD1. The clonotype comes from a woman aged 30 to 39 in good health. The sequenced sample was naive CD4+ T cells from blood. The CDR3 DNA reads TGTGCCAGCATCACGACAGGGGGCTTCCACGAGCAGTACTTC. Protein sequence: CASITTGGFHEQYF. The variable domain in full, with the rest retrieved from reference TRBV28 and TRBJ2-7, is DVKVTQSSRYLVKRTGEKVFLECVQDMDHENMFWYRQDPGLGLRLIYFSYDVKMKEKGDIPEGYSVSREKKERFSLILESASTNQTSMYLCASITTGGFHEQYFGPGTRLTVT.